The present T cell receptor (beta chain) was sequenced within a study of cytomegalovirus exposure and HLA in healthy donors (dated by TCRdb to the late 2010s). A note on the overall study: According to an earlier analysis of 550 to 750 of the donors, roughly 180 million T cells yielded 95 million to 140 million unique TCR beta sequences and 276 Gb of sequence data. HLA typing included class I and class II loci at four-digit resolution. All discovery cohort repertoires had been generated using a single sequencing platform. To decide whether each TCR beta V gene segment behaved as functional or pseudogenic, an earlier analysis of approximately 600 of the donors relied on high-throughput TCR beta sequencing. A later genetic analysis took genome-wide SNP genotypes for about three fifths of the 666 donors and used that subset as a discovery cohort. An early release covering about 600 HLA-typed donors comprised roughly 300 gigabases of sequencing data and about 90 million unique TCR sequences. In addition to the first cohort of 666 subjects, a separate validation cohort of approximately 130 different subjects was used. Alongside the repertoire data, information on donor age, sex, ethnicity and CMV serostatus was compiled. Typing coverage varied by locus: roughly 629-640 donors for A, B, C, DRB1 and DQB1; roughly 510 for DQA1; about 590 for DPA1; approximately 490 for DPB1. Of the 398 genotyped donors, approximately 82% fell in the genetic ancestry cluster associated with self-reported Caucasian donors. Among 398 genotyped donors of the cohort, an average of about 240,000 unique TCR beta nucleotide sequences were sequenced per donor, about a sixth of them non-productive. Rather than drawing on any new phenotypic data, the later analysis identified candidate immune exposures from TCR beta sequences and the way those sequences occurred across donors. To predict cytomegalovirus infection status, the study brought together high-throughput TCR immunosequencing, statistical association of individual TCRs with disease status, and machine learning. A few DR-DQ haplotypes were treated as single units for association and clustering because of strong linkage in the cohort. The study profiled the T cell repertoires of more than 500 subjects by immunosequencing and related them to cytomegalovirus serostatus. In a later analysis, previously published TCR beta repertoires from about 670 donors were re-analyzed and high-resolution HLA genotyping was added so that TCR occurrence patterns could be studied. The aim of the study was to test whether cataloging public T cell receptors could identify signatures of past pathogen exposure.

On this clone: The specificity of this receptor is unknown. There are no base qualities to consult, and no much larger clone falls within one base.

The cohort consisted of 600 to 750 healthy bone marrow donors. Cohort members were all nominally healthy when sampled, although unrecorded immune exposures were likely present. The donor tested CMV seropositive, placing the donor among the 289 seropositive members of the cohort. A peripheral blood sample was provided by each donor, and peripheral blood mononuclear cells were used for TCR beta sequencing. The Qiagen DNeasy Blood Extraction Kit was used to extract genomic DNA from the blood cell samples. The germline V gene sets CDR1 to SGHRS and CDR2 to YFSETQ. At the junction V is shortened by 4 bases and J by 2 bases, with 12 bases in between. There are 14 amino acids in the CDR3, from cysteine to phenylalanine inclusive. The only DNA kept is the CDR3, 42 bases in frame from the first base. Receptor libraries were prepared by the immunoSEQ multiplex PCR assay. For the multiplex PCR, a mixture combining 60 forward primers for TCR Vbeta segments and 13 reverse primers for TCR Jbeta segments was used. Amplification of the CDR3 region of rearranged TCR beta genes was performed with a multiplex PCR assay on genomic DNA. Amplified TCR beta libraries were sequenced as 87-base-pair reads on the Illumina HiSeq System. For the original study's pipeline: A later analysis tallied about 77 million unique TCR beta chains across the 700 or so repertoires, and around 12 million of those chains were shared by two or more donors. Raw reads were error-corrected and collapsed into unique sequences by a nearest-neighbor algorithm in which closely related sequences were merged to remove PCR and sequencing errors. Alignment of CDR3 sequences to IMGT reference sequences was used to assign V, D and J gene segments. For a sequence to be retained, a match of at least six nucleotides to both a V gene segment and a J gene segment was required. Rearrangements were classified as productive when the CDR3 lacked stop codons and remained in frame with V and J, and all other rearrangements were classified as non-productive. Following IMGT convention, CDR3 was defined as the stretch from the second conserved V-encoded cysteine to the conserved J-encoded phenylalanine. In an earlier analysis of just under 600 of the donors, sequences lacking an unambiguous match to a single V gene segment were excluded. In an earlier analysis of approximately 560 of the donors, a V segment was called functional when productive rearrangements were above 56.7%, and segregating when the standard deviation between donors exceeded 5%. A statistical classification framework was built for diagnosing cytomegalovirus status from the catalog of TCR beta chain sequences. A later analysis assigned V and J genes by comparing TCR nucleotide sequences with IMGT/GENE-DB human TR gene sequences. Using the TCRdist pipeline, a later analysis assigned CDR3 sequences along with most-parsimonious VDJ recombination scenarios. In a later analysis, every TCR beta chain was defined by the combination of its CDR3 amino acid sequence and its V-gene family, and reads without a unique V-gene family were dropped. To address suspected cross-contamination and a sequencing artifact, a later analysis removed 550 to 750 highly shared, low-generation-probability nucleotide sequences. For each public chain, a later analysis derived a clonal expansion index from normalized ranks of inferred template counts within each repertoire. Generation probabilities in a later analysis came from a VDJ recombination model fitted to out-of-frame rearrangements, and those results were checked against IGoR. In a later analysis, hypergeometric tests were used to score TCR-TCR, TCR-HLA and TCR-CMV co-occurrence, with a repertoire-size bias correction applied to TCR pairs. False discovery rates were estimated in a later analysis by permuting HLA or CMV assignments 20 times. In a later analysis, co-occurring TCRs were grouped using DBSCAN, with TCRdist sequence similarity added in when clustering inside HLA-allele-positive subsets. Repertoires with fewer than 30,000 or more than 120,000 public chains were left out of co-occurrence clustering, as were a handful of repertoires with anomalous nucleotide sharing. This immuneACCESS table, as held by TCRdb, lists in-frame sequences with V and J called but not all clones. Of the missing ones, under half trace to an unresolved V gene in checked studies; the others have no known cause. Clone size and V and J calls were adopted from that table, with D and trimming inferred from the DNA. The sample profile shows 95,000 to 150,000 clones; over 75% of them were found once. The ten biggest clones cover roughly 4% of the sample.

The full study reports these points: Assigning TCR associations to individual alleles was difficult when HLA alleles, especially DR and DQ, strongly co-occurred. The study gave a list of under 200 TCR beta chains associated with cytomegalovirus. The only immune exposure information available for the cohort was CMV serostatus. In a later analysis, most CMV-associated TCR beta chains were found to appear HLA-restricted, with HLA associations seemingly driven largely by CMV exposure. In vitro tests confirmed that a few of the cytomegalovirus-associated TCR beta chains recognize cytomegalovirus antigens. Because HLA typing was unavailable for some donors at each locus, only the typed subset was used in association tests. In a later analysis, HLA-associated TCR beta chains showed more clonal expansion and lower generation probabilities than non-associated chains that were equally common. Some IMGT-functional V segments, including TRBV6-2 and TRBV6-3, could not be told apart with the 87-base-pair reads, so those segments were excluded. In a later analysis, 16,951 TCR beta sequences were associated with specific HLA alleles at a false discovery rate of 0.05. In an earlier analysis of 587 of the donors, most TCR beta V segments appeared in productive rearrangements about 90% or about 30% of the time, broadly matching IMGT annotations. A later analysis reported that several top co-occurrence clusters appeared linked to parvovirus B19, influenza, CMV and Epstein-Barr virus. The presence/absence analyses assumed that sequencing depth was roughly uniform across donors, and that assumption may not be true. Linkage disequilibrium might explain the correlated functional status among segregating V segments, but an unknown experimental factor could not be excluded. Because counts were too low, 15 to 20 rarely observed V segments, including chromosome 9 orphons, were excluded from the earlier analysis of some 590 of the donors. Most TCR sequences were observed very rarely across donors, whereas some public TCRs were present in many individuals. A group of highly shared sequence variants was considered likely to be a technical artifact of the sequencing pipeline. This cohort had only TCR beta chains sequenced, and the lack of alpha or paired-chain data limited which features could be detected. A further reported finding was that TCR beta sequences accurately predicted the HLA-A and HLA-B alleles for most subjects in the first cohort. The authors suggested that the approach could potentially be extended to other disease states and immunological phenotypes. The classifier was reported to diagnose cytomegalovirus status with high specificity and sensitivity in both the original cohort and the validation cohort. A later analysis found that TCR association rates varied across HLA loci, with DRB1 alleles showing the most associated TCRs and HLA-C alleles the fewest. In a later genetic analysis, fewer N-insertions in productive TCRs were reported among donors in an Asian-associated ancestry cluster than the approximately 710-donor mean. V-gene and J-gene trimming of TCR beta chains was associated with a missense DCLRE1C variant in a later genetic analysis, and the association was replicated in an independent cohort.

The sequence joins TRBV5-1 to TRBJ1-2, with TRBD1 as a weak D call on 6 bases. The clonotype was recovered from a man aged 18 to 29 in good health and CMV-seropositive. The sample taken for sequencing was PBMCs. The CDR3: CASSPVTGNYGYTF. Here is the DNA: TGCGCCAGCAGCCCGGTGACAGGAAACTATGGCTACACCTTC.